This T cell receptor (beta chain) was sequenced during a study of blood T cell repertoires in COVID-19. The wider study: Donors in Cohort 3 who had recovered were those with two negative PCRs, healthcare professional clearance, or resolution of their symptoms.

How the authors handled the data: Researchers report that nucleated cell counts were estimated from reference gene primer amplification. Clones were sequenced by immunoSEQ multiplex PCR, and TCRdb holds only the in-frame ones, with some missing. The DNA gave D and trimming, while V, J and clone size come from that table. The data contain a few hundred thousand clones, around 87% of them seen just once; the ten biggest clones take up about 1.9%. The CDR3 spans 15 residues. The V gene end was trimmed by 4 bases and the J gene end by 4 bases; junction bases not matched to a gene: 9. Germline loops: CDR1 SEHNR, CDR2 FQNEAQ (reference sequence). This clone turned up a few times. Within the sample, other DNA sequences also encode this same CDR3.

This chain joins TRBV7-9 and TRBJ1-2, with TRBD1 matching 7 bases. Material: PBMCs or T cells enriched from blood (not recorded which). This TCR was recovered from a man in his forties in a cohort exposed to, infected with or recovered from COVID-19 (not recorded which). The CDR3 DNA reads as TGTGCCAGCAGCTCCCGACAGGGTTCCCTCTATGGCTACACCTTC. Protein product: CASSSRQGSLYGYTF.